This T cell receptor (beta chain) was sequenced during a study of shared clonotypes between healthy human individuals (dated by TCRdb to 2018 to 2020). Context from the whole study: A few men and a couple of women, aged 18 to 49 years, made up the cohort. Between about 0.85 and 9.5 billion PBMCs per donor were obtained by leukapheresis. Per donor, three plates each were used for CD4 naive and CD4 memory, two for CD8 naive, and one for CD8 memory. To estimate repertoire size and how much clonotypes are shared between individuals, the study performed deep sequencing of blood TCR repertoires from a handful of healthy adults. Different laboratories and diverse techniques were used to prepare libraries and sequence TCR repertoires, to increase sequencing depth and limit assay-specific biases.

The germline V gene (reference sequence) gives CDR1 as GTSNPN and CDR2 as SVGIG. Cut back by 0 bases and 4 bases, the V and J ends lie 21 bases apart. From cysteine to phenylalanine, the CDR3 is 18 amino acids long. Of all the DNA, just the CDR3 is kept, 54 bases in frame from base 1. Healthy HIV-negative adults with no recently reported acute infections or vaccinations were included as donors. Only Caucasian adults living in Nashville, Tennessee, USA were represented among the donors. CD4+ T cells were enriched by magnetic negative selection, after which naive cells were positively selected on CD45RA and the negative fraction was taken as the memory subset. Blood was collected by leukapheresis, and PBMCs were isolated by Ficoll-Histopaque density gradient centrifugation and then cryopreserved in liquid nitrogen vapor phase. Analytical flow cytometry was used to check the purity and quantity of every magnetically sorted T cell population. Genomic DNA was isolated from each sorted fraction and quantified by UV absorbance on a Nanodrop 2000c.

The paper's findings and limits, for the study overall: Because the study included only a small number of donors, the genetic and exposure-history diversity represented was limited. Incomplete sequencing was indicated by rarefaction of sorted-subset datasets, despite the large sequencing depth. Pairwise subsampling led to the expectation that sequencing depth would affect the degree of clonotype sharing among donors. Sharing across a handful of donors was observed for roughly 5.4% of naive CD4, 3% to 4% of naive CD8, 2.3% of memory CD4, and around 0.42% of memory CD8 clonotypes. Higher generation probabilities were observed for clonotypes shared by all four sorted-subset donors than for non-shared clonotypes. Only blood was sampled, and tissue TCR repertoires likely differ from those in blood. Naive subsets generally had larger estimated clonotype richness than memory subsets.

Using the deep immunoSEQ assay, TCR CDR3 regions were amplified from genomic DNA by multiplex PCR. Extracted genomic DNA from each cell subset was spread evenly across all wells of several immunoSEQ 96-well plates, with each plate serving as a replicate. Each replicate PCR for sorted subsets received approximately 220 ng genomic DNA, equal to about 29,000 T cell genomes. The purified libraries were quantified using a Qubit 3.0 fluorometer, sized with a Bioanalyzer 2100, and then quantified again using the KAPA Library Quantification kit. A separate single-read 150-cycle Illumina NextSeq 550 flow cell was used to sequence each immunoSEQ 96-well plate. In the source study's methods: Because the immunoSEQ output held only junctional sequences and lacked quality scores, the filtering could not match the filtering applied to full-length reads. To assign V/J genes and CDR3, sequences were annotated using PyIR, a Python wrapper for IgBLAST v1.9, with IMGT germline references. Reads were filtered out if the reads had weak V/J assignments (E-value above 1e-6), no CDR3, stop codons, out-of-frame junctions, or ambiguous translated residues. V3J clonotypes were defined by identical inferred V gene, J gene, and CDR3 amino acid sequence. Percentage overlap between repertoires was computed as shared unique clonotypes divided by the size of the smaller repertoire. Repertoire richness was assessed with RTK rarefaction, the Chao1 estimator, and Recon v2.1 estimates of unobserved clonotypes. Generation probabilities for all TCRbeta clonotypes obtained by the gDNA method from a handful of donors were computed using OLGA. TCRdb carries this immuneACCESS record with in-frame sequences only. Its versions omit some clonotypes, under half of them owing to an unresolved V gene in the studies checked, with the rest unexplained. V, J and clone size reflect that table, while D and trimming were determined from the DNA. The sample table records approximately 530,000 clones; 96% of these occur just once. Clones ranked in the top ten supply approximately 0.062% of the sample.

With respect to this clone: Its antigen is unknown. No base quality values were provided; no much bigger clone lies one nucleotide off.

The chain is encoded by TRBV30 joined to TRBJ1-4; D gene: possibly TRBD1, on 6 matching bases. The sequence derives from a woman aged 25-40 years in good health. Material for sequencing was naive CD4+ T cells sorted from blood. The cell subset or site label of this sample denotes: CD45RA+ positively selected. The bases read TGTGCCTGGAGTGTACGGTCCTGGGTCGGACAGCTTAATGAAAAACTGTTTTTT. Translated, it gives CAWSVRSWVGQLNEKLFF.